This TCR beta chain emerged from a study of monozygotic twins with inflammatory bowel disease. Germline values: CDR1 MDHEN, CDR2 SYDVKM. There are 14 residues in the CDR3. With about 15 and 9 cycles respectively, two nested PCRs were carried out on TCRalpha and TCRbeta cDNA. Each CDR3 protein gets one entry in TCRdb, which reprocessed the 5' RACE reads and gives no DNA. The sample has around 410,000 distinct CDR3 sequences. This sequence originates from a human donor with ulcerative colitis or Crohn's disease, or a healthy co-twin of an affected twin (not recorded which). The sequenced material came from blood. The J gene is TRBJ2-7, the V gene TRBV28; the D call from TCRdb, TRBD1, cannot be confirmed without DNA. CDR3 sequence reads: CASSLRGQVYEQYF. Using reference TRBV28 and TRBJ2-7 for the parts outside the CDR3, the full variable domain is DVKVTQSSRYLVKRTGEKVFLECVQDMDHENMFWYRQDPGLGLRLIYFSYDVKMKEKGDIPEGYSVSREKKERFSLILESASTNQTSMYLCASSLRGQVYEQYFGPGTRLTVT.